Listed here are 14 T cell receptor beta chains from one sample, sequenced in a study of CD8+CD57+ T cells in acquired aplastic anemia. In patients chosen for sequencing, flow cytometry had shown CD8+CD57+ cell expansion. TCR beta VDJ and CDR3 profiling used genomic DNA as template. TCRdb called the reads again in MiXCR, with one record for every CDR3 protein. This table has roughly 150,000 distinct CDR3 sequences, more than 45% appearing once. The sample consisted of sorted CD4+, CD8+, or CD8+CD57+ T cells (not recorded which) from PBMCs. Receptor source: a human donor with aplastic anemia.

To note about this clonotype: One end of the junction fails to match germline, which may point to a read error. J is TRBJ2-1 and V is TRBV20-1, with 10 nucleotides matching TRBD2. Germline values: CDR1 DFQATT, CDR2 SNEGSKA (reference sequence). The CDR3 consists of 14 residues. In DNA form, the CDR3 reads TGCAGTGCCAGAGTAGCGGGGGGCCGCAATGAGCAGTTCTTC. This encodes CSARVAGGRNEQFF.

This clonotype was observed a few times. This chain uses TRBV6-2 or TRBV6-3 with TRBJ2-3; TRBD2 aligns across 10 bases. The CDR3 consists of 17 residues. Germline V gene lookup returns CDR1 MNHEY and CDR2 SVGEGT. V lost 2 bases, J lost 0 bases, and 5 bases stayed unmatched. CDR3 sequence reads: CASSYPRTSGSTDTQYF. The CDR3 region has the DNA TGTGCCAGCAGTTACCCGAGGACTAGCGGTAGCACAGATACGCAGTATTTT.

This clonotype has at least ten counts. J is TRBJ2-5 and V is TRBV3-1; 8 bases agree with TRBD1. Germline CDR1 is LGHDT and CDR2 is YNNKEL (reference sequence). The length of the CDR3 is 17 residues. V was clipped by 6 bases and J by 2 bases; unmatched bases: 14. For the CDR3, the DNA is TGTGCCAGCAGGCCGGACAGGGCGGTCATGTGGCAAGAGACCCAGTACTTC. Its protein product is CASRPDRAVMWQETQYF.

This chain links TRBV7-2 with TRBJ1-3; 7 nucleotides align to TRBD1. This CDR3 contains 15 residues. V dropped 3 bases and J dropped 9; count of bases not matched to a gene: 11. Germline loops: CDR1 SGHTA, CDR2 FQGNSA. CDR3 DNA sequence: TGTGCCAGCAGCTTGGGCCAGGGGGACCCCACCACCATATATTTT. Amino acids: CASSLGQGDPTTIYF. Full variable domain (missing parts from reference TRBV7-2 and TRBJ1-3): GAGVSQSPSNKVTEKGKDVELRCDPISGHTALYWYRQSLGQGLEFLIYFQGNSAPDKSGLPSDRFSAERTGGSVSTLTIQRTQQEDSAVYLCASSLGQGDPTTIYFGEGSWLTVV.

V usage is TRBV15 and J usage is TRBJ2-3, with D perhaps matching TRBD1 (5 bases). Looked up from germline, CDR1 is LNHNV and CDR2 is YYDKDF (reference sequence). V gave up 6 bases and J gave up 3 bases, with 10 bases separating them. This CDR3 is 13 amino acids long. The CDR3 loop reads CATRQVGTDTQYF. The CDR3 nucleotides read TGTGCCACCAGACAGGTTGGGACAGATACGCAGTATTTT. Full variable domain (missing parts from reference TRBV15 and TRBJ2-3): DAMVIQNPRYQVTQFGKPVTLSCSQTLNHNVMYWYQQKSSQAPKLLFHYYDKDFNNEADTPDNFQSRRPNTSFCFLDIRSPGLGDTAMYLCATRQVGTDTQYFGPGTRLTVL.

This clonotype was counted many times. The chain employs TRBV9 and TRBJ1-1; D remains ambiguous. The germline V gene has CDR1 SGDLS and CDR2 YYNGEE. Trimming shortened V by 0 bases and J by 1 base, and 13 bases separated the two germline ends. The CDR3 length is 16 residues. This chain's CDR3 is CASSVVAGGSNTEAFF. The CDR3 region has the DNA TGTGCCAGCAGCGTAGTCGCAGGAGGGTCGAACACTGAAGCTTTCTTT.

With respect to this clonotype: This may be a read error, as it is one base from a much larger clone. This chain joins TRBV19 and TRBJ2-4; possibly TRBD2 for D (5 bases). Deletions cut 5 bases from V and 2 bases from J, with 19 bases between. Germline CDR1 and CDR2: LNHDA and SQIVND (reference sequence). The CDR3 length is 17 residues. This chain's CDR3 is CASSPFRAGPTKNIQYF. The CDR3 coding sequence is TGTGCCAGTAGTCCTTTTAGGGCGGGCCCTACCAAAAACATTCAGTACTTC.

For this clonotype: A clone one base away is much larger, so this may be a read error. The CDR3 does not end in the conserved phenylalanine or tryptophan, so this is likely a read error. The chain employs TRBV4-3 and TRBJ1-5; TRBD1 is a possible D gene (6 bases). The length of the CDR3 is 16 residues. Germline values: CDR1 LGHNA, CDR2 YSLEER. V lost 4 bases and J 8 bases, leaving 21 bases between the germline ends. CDR3 protein: CASSPGQSRSIEPQHL. The CDR3 coding sequence is TGCGCCAGCAGCCCCGGACAGTCTAGGTCAATTGAGCCCCAGCATCTT.

This clonotype was detected ten times or more. The chain joins TRBV5-1 to TRBJ1-2; 9 bases map to TRBD1. V dropped 1 base and J dropped 4; count of bases not matched to a gene: 8. The CDR3 is made up of 16 amino acids. Germline CDR1 and CDR2: SGHRS and YFSETQ. In nucleotides, the CDR3 is TGCGCCAGCAGCTTGAGAACAGGGGGCTCGGGCTATGGCTACACCTTC. This translates into CASSLRTGGSGYGYTF.

Many counts were recorded for this clonotype. At one boundary the junction diverges from the germline segment, which might be a read error. J is TRBJ1-2 and V is TRBV12-3 or TRBV12-4, with D possibly being TRBD1 (6 bases). The CDR3 has 15 residues. CDR3 region: CASSLATQGKDGYTF. In nucleotides, the CDR3 is TGTGCCAGCAGCTTAGCAACTCAGGGGAAGGATGGCTACACCTTC.

The chain recombines TRBV6-5 with TRBJ2-2; no definite D call. The V gene lost 3 bases and the J gene lost 4 bases, with 9 bases spanning the gap. CDR1 MNHEY and CDR2 SVGAGI come from the germline V gene. The CDR3 is 14 amino acids. The CDR3 is CASSYTVSTGELFF. The CDR3 DNA is TGTGCCAGCAGTTATACAGTCTCCACCGGGGAGCTGTTTTTT.

Notes on this clonotype: This may come from a read error, since a much larger clone is one base off. The chain uses TRBV6-2 or TRBV6-3 and TRBJ1-2; D gene unclear. V was shortened by 0 bases and J by 0 bases, with 8 bases between the two germline ends. CDR1 is MNHEY and CDR2 is SVGEGT in the germline V gene. The CDR3 sequence is 15 residues long. CDR3 nucleotides: TGTGCCAGCAGTTACTCGACATTCGCTAACTATGGCTACACCTTC. Translated, it gives CASSYSTFANYGYTF.

Note on this clonotype: This may stem from a read error, because a much larger clone lies one nucleotide away. The chain links TRBV9 to TRBJ1-1; D is unclear. The CDR3 extends over 14 amino acids. Germline loops: CDR1 SGDLS, CDR2 YYNGEE. The CDR3 region is CASSVGSMNTEALF. CDR3 sequence (DNA): TGTGCCAGCAGCGTAGGTTCTATGAACACTGAAGCTCTCTTT.

CDR3 protein: CASSDSVGSQETQYF. The CDR3 nucleotides are TGTGCCAGCAGTGATAGCGTAGGGTCCCAAGAGACCCAGTACTTC. The rearrangement uses TRBV2 and TRBJ2-5; D possibly corresponds to TRBD2 (5 bases). V was trimmed by 3 bases and J by 1 base, leaving 12 bases between them. This CDR3 contains 15 residues. Germline-derived CDR1 and CDR2 are SNHLY and FYNNEI.